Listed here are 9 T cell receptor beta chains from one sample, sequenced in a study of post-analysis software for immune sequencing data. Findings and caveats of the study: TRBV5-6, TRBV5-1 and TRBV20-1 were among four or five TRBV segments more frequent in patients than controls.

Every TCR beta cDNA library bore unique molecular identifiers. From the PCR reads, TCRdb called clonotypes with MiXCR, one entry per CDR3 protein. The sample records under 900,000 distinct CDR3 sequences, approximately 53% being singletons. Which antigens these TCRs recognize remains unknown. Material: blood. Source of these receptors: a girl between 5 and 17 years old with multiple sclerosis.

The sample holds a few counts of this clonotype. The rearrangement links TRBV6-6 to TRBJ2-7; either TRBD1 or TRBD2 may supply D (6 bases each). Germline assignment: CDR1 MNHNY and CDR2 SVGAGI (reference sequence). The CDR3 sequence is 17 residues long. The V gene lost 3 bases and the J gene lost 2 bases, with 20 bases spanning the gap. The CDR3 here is CASSYLRGAGGTYEQYF. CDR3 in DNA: TGTGCCAGCAGTTATTTAAGGGGGGCAGGAGGAACCTACGAGCAGTACTTC.

CDR3 in amino acids: CASSSPQQGSYEQYF. The CDR3 region has the DNA TGTGCCAGCAGCTCCCCGCAGCAGGGGAGCTACGAGCAGTACTTC. V usage is TRBV3-1 and J usage is TRBJ2-7; tentative D call: TRBD1 (6 bases). V lost 5 bases to trimming and J lost 3 bases, with 17 bases between them. Germline CDR1 LGHDT, CDR2 YNNKEL (reference sequence). This CDR3 region has 15 residues.

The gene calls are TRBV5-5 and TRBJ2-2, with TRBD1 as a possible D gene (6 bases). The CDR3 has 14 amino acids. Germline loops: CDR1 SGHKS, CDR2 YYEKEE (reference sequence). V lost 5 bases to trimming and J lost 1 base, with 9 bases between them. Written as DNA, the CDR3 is TGTGCCAGCAGGCTGACAGGGAACACCGGGGAGCTGTTTTTT. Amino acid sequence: CASRLTGNTGELFF.

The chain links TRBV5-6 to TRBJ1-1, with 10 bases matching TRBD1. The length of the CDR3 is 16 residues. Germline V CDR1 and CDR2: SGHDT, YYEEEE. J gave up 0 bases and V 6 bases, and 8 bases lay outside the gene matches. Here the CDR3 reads CASNQRDRGLNTEAFF. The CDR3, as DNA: TGTGCCAGCAACCAGCGGGACAGGGGACTGAACACTGAAGCTTTCTTT.

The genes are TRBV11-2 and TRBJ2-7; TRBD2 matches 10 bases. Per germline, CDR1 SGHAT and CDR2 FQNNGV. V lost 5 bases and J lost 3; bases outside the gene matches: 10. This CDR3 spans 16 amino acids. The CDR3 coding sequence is TGTGCCAGCAGCCCGAACCTACTAGCGGGGCTCTACGAGCAGTACTTC. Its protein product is CASSPNLLAGLYEQYF.

CDR3 sequence: CSARVFWALSYEQYF. DNA of the CDR3: TGCAGTGCTAGAGTGTTTTGGGCGCTATCCTACGAGCAGTACTTC. The genes are TRBV20-1 and TRBJ2-7; no clear D gene. Germline CDR1 reads DFQATT; CDR2 reads SNEGSKA (reference sequence). V lost 1 base, J lost 1 base, and 14 bases lay in between. The CDR3 is 15 amino acids.

The CDR3 here is CASSRLAGGSTDTQYF. For the CDR3, the DNA is TGTGCCAGCAGTAGACTAGCGGGAGGGAGCACAGATACGCAGTATTTT. V and J are TRBV2 and TRBJ2-3; 14 bases align to TRBD2. Germline CDR1 SNHLY, CDR2 FYNNEI. The CDR3 sequence is 16 residues long. Trimming cost V 5 bases and J 0 bases; bases outside gene matches: 1.

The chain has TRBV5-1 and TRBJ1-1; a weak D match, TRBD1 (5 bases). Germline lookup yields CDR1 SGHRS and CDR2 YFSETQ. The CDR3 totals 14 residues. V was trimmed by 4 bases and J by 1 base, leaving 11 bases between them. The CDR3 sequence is CASSPGRTNTEAFF. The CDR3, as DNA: TGCGCCAGCAGCCCGGGACGGACGAACACTGAAGCTTTCTTT.

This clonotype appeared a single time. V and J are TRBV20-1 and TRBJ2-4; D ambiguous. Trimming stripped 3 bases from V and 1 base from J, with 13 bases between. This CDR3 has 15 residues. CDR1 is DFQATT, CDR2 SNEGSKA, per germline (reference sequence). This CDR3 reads CSARGSASAKNIQYF. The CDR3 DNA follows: TGCAGTGCTAGGGGGTCGGCATCGGCCAAAAACATTCAGTACTTC.